This T cell receptor beta chain was retrieved from a study of CD8 T cells in ankylosing spondylitis (TCRdb year 2017). For the wider study: T cell receptor beta repertoires were profiled in healthy donors and ankylosing spondylitis patients so that disease-linked TCR variants could be found. The whole study cohort included 108 healthy donors and about two dozen ankylosing spondylitis patients. Peripheral blood was sampled, and synovial fluid was additionally collected from ankylosing spondylitis patients.

Cut back by 0 bases and 7 bases, the V and J ends lie 11 bases apart. Inclusive of the bounding cysteine and phenylalanine, the CDR3 is 14 residues long. The CDR3 DNA has 42 bases and is translated from base 1. CDR1 SGHRS and CDR2 YFSETQ were looked up in the germline V gene. The investigation overall reported the following: Some motif variants had previously been reported in the synovial fluid and blood of reactive arthritis patients, which suggests shared mechanisms of disease initiation. A TCR beta motif made up of several highly homologous amino acid variants appeared to be characteristic of blood from ankylosing spondylitis patients. A CD8+ phenotype was shown by the disease-linked clones, which were found at relatively low frequencies in peripheral blood. Significant enrichment of the disease-linked clones was reported in matched synovial fluid samples from ankylosing spondylitis patients.

This clonotype has a count of ten or more. No antigen is known for it. No base qualities exist here, and no much larger clone lies one base off it. The sample was run on an Illumina HiSeq 2500. Quantitative 5'-RACE with molecular barcodes was used to prepare TCR beta libraries. The study's processing was this. A new computational method, built on a probabilistic model of VDJ rearrangement, was used to identify disease-linked TCR variants. TCRdb reran the public reads through fastp at Q25 and MiXCR, keeping productive beta chains. One record per CDR3 amino acid sequence lists the most common genes and DNA. V and J calls and clone size were set by TCRdb, not the authors. For this sample the table gives 300,000 to 350,000 distinct CDR3 sequences, of which around a tenth were detected only once. The top ten clonotypes cover about 10% of the sample.

Sequenced sample: blood, either unsorted or a sorted T cell fraction (not recorded which). This sequence originates from a female donor with ankylosing spondylitis or in good health (not recorded which). The chain is encoded by TRBV5-1 joined to TRBJ2-1; the D segment could be TRBD1, given 6 matching bases. The CDR3 protein: CASSLDATGNEQFF. The nucleotide sequence is given as TGCGCCAGCAGCTTGGATGCTACAGGGAATGAGCAGTTCTTC. This CDR3, with the reference TRBV5-1 and TRBJ2-1 proteins standing in past its ends, gives the full variable domain KAGVTQTPRYLIKTRGQQVTLSCSPISGHRSVSWYQQTPGQGLQFLFEYFSETQRNKGNFPGRFSGRQFSNSRSEMNVSTLELGDSALYLCASSLDATGNEQFFGPGTRLTVL.